One sample yielded the 5 T cell receptor beta chains listed below, sequenced in a study of blood T cell repertoires in COVID-19. The assay was immunoSEQ multiplex PCR, and TCRdb's table has in-frame clones only and misses some. Of approximately 240,000 clones in the sample, 80% to 90% were seen once. Sequenced input: peripheral blood. These receptors originate from a woman in her sixties or seventies who had recovered from COVID-19.

This clone was seen a single time. This chain joins TRBV6-5 and TRBJ1-2, with 8 bases lining up with TRBD1. V lost 7 bases to trimming and J lost 8 bases; unmatched junction nucleotides: 12. The CDR3 contains 14 residues. Germline loops: CDR1 MNHEY, CDR2 SVGAGI. Here the CDR3 reads CASTRQGARLGYTF. The CDR3 DNA sequence: TGTGCCAGCACGCGGCAGGGGGCTCGGTTAGGCTACACCTTC.

This chain joins TRBV6-5 and TRBJ2-3; 10 positions match TRBD2. Trimming cost V 6 bases and J 4 bases; bases outside gene matches: 7. The germline V gene has CDR1 MNHEY and CDR2 SVGAGI. The CDR3 has 15 amino acids. CDR3 in amino acids: CASRLGTSVADTQYF. CDR3 nucleotides: TGTGCCAGCAGACTCGGGACTAGCGTCGCAGATACGCAGTATTTT.

This chain connects TRBV19 to TRBJ1-1, with TRBD1 matching 7 bases. The junction had 6 bases not matched to a gene; V was cut back by 4 bases and J by 7 bases. CDR3 length: 13 amino acids. Looked up from germline, CDR1 is LNHDA and CDR2 is SQIVND (reference sequence). Here the CDR3 reads CASSNRGPDEAFF. CDR3 DNA: TGTGCCAGTAGTAACAGGGGACCCGATGAAGCTTTCTTT.

The chain joins TRBV7-3 to TRBJ2-4; 9 nucleotides agree with TRBD1. The CDR3 runs 15 residues. Germline V gives CDR1 SGHTA, CDR2 FQGTGA. V was clipped by 8 bases and J by 3 bases; unmatched bases: 8. CDR3: CASVRDRVGKNIQYF. The CDR3 DNA reads TGTGCCAGCGTCCGGGACAGGGTTGGCAAAAACATTCAGTACTTC.

The chain employs TRBV5-1 and TRBJ2-1, with 7 bases matching TRBD1. Unmatched junction bases numbered 3, after V lost 0 bases and J lost 6 bases. CDR3 length: 14 amino acids. Per germline, CDR1 SGHRS and CDR2 YFSETQ. CDR3 nucleotide sequence: TGCGCCAGCAGCTTGGTGGCAGGGGGCAATGAGCAGTTCTTC. Translating it yields CASSLVAGGNEQFF.